This T cell receptor beta chain was sequenced in a study of blood T cell repertoires in COVID-19. For the study at large: The United States, Italy and Spain supplied acute and convalescent COVID-19 samples.

The V segment lost 7 bases and the J segment 3 bases; nucleotides outside the gene matches: 4. Germline CDR1 and CDR2: SNHLY and FYNNEI. The CDR3 length is 14 residues. Authors' data handling: Estimated nucleated cell counts came from reference gene primer amplification. Sequencing used immunoSEQ multiplex PCR; TCRdb keeps in-frame clones, though not all of them. The D gene and trimming were derived from the DNA, and the V and J assignments and clone size from that table. The repertoire consists of more than 150,000 clones, with 75% to 85% occurring once and the leading ten covering around 10%. This clone was recorded once.

The J gene is TRBJ1-5, the V gene TRBV2; 9 bases align to TRBD1. The receptor was isolated from a woman older than 75 with COVID-19, enrolled during active disease. What was sequenced was peripheral blood. CDR3 nucleotide sequence: TGTGCCAGCAACCGGGACAGGGTCAATCAGCCCCAGCATTTT. Residues: CASNRDRVNQPQHF.